The T cell receptor (beta chain) described here comes from a study of cytomegalovirus exposure and HLA in healthy donors. PCR employed 60 Vbeta and 13 Jbeta primers. The method was immunoSEQ multiplex PCR; TCRdb's version includes in-frame clones alone and lacks a portion of them. Here the sample spans about 99,000 clones, approximately 79% being singletons. The TCR was taken from a man over 45 in good health and CMV-seropositive. Sequenced: PBMCs.

CDR3 coding DNA: TGTGCCACCAGCAGAGATTTGACAGGCGAGACCCAGTACTTC. As protein: CATSRDLTGETQYF. The chain has TRBV15 and TRBJ2-5; D may be TRBD1 (6 bases). The CDR3 runs to 14 residues. Trimming pared 0 bases from V and 5 bases from J, leaving 10 bases between. CDR1 LNHNV and CDR2 YYDKDF come from the germline V gene (reference sequence).